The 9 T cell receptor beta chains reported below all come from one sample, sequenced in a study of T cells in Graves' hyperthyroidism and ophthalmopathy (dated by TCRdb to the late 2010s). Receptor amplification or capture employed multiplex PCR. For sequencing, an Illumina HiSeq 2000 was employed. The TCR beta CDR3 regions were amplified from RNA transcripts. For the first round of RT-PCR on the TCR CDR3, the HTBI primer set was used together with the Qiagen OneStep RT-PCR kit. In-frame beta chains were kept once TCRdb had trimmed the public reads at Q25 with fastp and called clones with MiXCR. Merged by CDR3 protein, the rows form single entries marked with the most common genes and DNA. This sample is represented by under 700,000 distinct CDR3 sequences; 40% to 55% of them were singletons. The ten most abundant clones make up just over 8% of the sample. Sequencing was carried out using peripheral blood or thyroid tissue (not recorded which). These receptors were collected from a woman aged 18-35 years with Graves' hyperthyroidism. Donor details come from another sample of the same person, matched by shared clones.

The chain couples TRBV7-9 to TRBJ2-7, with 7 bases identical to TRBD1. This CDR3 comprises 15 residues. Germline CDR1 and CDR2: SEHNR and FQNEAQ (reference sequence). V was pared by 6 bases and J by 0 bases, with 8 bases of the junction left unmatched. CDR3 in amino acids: CASSAGRDSSYEQYF. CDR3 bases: TGTGCCAGCAGTGCCGGACGGGACAGCTCCTACGAGCAGTACTTC.

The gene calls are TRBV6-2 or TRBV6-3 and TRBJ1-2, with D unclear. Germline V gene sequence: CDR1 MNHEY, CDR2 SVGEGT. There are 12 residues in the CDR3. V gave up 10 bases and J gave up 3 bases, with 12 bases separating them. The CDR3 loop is CANPGHHYGYTF. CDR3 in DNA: TGTGCCAACCCAGGTCATCACTATGGCTACACCTTC.

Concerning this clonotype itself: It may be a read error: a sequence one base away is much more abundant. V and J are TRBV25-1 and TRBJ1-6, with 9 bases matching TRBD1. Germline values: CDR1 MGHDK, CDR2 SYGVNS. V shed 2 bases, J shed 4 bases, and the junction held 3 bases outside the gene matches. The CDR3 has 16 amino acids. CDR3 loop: CASSERGQGYNSPLHF. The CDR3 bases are TGTGCCAGCAGTGAAAGGGGACAGGGATATAATTCACCCCTCCACTTT. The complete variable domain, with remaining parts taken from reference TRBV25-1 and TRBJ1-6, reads EADIYQTPRYLVIGTGKKITLECSQTMGHDKMYWYQQDPGMELHLIHYSYGVNSTEKGDLSSESTVSRIRTEHFPLTLESARPSHTSQYLCASSERGQGYNSPLHFGNGTRLTVT.

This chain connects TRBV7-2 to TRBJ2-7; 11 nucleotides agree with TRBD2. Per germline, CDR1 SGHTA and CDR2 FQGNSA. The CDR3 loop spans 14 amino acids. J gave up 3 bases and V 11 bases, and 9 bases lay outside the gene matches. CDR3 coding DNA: TGTGCCTGGAGTGGACTAGCGGGCATCTACGAGCAGTACTTC. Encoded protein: CAWSGLAGIYEQYF.

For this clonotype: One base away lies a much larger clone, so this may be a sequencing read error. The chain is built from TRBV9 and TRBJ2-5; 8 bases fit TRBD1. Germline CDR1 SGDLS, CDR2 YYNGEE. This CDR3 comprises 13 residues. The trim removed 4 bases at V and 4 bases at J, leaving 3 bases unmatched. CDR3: CASSSDRGETQYF. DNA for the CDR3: TGTGCCAGCAGCAGCGACAGGGGAGAGACCCAGTACTTC.

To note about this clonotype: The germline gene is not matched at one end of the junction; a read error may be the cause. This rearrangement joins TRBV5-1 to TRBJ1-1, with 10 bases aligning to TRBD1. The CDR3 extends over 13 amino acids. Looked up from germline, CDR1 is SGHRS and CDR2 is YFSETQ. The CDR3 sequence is CASSRDRGVEALF. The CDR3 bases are TGCGCCAGCAGTCGGGACAGGGGCGTTGAAGCTCTCTTT.

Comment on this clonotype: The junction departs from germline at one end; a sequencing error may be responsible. As DNA, the CDR3 is TGTGCCAGCAGGGAAGATACGCAGTATTTT. It translates to CASREDTQYF. The rearrangement uses TRBV2 and TRBJ2-3; no definite D call. The CDR3 has 10 amino acids. Germline values: CDR1 SNHLY, CDR2 FYNNEI.

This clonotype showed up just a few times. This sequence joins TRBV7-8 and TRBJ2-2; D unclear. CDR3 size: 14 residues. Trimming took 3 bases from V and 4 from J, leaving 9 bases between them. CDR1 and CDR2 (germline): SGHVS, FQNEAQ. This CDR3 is CASSFPFVTGELFF. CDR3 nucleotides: TGTGCCAGCAGCTTTCCCTTTGTCACCGGGGAGCTGTTTTTT.

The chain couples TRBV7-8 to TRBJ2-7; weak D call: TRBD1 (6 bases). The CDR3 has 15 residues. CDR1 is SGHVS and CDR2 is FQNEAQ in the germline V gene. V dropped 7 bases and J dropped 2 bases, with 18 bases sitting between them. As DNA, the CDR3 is TGTGCCAGCACTGTAACAGGGCGGAAGACCTACGAGCAGTACTTC. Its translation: CASTVTGRKTYEQYF.